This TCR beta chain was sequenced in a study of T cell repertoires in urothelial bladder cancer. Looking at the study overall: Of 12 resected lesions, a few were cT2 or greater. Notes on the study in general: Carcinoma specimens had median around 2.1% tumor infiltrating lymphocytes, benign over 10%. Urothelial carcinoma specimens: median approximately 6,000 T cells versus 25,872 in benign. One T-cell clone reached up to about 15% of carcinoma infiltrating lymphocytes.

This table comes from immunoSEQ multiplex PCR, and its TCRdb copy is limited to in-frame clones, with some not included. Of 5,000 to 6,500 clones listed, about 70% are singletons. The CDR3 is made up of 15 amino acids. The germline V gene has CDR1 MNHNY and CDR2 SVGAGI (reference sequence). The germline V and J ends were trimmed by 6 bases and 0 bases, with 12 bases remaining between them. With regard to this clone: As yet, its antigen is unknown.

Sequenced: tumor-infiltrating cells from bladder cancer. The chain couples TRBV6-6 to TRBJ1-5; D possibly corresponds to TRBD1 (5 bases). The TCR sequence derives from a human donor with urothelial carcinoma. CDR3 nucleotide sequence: TGTGCCAGCAGCCAGGGACGTTATAGCAATCAGCCCCAGCATTTT. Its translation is CASSQGRYSNQPQHF.